Listed below are T cell receptor beta chains from one sample, sequenced in a study of T cells after yellow fever vaccination. In TCRdb, the 5' RACE reads were re-called with MiXCR into one record per CDR3 protein. The top ten clones hold 0.55% to 0.7% of a sample with 110,000 to 150,000 distinct CDR3 sequences, 6.6% of them seen once. Sequenced here: CD4+ T cells sorted from PBMCs, sampled 10 days after the yellow fever booster vaccination. These receptors were obtained from a man younger than 45 who received the YFV17D yellow fever vaccine. The CDR3 runs from the conserved cysteine through the conserved F or W. The D gene is left open where the match is weak. Expanded clones get a size class; other rows say once, few or many, or leave the size out.

V	J	D	size	CDR3	DNA
TRBV7-9	TRBJ1-1	-	many	CASSLYGGRMNTEAFF	TGTGCCAGCAGCTTATATGGCGGCCGAATGAACACTGAAGCTTTCTTT
TRBV6-1	TRBJ1-5	TRBD1	many	CASSKGAGQPQHF	TGTGCCAGCAGTAAGGGGGCAGGCCAGCCCCAGCATTTT
TRBV20-1	TRBJ2-5	TRBD1	many	CSARGAGDRGETQYF	TGCAGTGCTAGAGGGGCAGGGGACAGGGGAGAGACCCAGTACTTC
TRBV29-1	TRBJ1-4	-	many	CSVGYGTTNEKLFF	TGCAGCGTCGGTTACGGCACAACTAATGAAAAACTGTTTTTT
TRBV20-1	TRBJ2-1	TRBD1	many	CSARRGTGQGATSGNEQFF	TGCAGTGCTAGACGCGGGACGGGACAGGGGGCGACTAGCGGAAATGAGCAGTTCTTC
TRBV4-3	TRBJ2-2	-	few	CASSRTRGGRTGELFF	TGCGCCAGCAGCCGAACGCGAGGGGGTAGAACCGGGGAGCTGTTTTTT
TRBV7-3	TRBJ2-5	-	many	CASSLTGLQETQYF	TGTGCCAGCAGCTTAACGGGACTCCAAGAGACCCAGTACTTC
TRBV12-3/TRBV12-4	TRBJ1-1	-	many	CASSLFAGTEAFF	TGTGCCAGCAGTTTGTTCGCGGGGACTGAAGCTTTCTTT
TRBV5-5	TRBJ1-2	-	few	CASSFPRGPWEYGYTF	TGTGCCAGCAGTTTTCCCCGGGGGCCCTGGGAATATGGCTACACCTTC
TRBV6-2/TRBV6-3	TRBJ1-4	-	few	CASSTSWPTNEKLFF	TGTGCCAGCAGCACCTCATGGCCAACTAATGAAAAACTGTTTTTT
TRBV29-1	TRBJ2-1	-	many	CSVRRGGRDNEQFF	TGCAGCGTCCGCCGAGGCGGGCGGGACAATGAGCAGTTCTTC
TRBV5-1	TRBJ2-7	TRBD1	many	CASSGGYRGYEQYF	TGCGCCAGCAGCGGGGGCTACAGGGGCTACGAGCAGTACTTC
TRBV7-3	TRBJ2-1	TRBD2	many	CASSLRGAGLAGGRGNEQFF	TGTGCCAGCAGCCTCCGGGGTGCAGGACTAGCGGGAGGAAGAGGGAATGAGCAGTTCTTC
TRBV6-2/TRBV6-3	TRBJ2-1	-	many	CASSFVISRAYNEQFF	TGTGCCAGCAGTTTCGTCATCTCGCGGGCTTACAATGAGCAGTTCTTC
TRBV10-3	TRBJ2-5	-	many	CATATEPEGGTQYF	TGTGCCACCGCCACAGAACCTGAGGGCGGGACCCAGTACTTC
TRBV5-1	TRBJ2-3	-	many	CASSLERGHTDTQYF	TGCGCCAGCAGCTTGGAACGGGGGCACACAGATACGCAGTATTTT
TRBV12-3/TRBV12-4	TRBJ2-1	TRBD2	many	CASTPSAGAYNEQFF	TGTGCCAGCACCCCCTCCGCGGGAGCGTACAATGAGCAGTTCTTC
TRBV7-9	TRBJ2-2	-	many	CASSLYSRDPGELFF	TGTGCCAGCAGCTTATATTCTAGAGACCCCGGGGAGCTGTTTTTT
TRBV30	TRBJ2-3	-	many	CAWSPEETIRGTQYF	TGTGCCTGGAGTCCAGAAGAGACCATACGGGGTACGCAGTATTTT
TRBV10-2	TRBJ2-7	TRBD1	many	CASQLFGTGGYEQYF	TGCGCCAGCCAGTTGTTCGGGACAGGGGGATACGAGCAGTACTTC
TRBV5-1	TRBJ1-5	-	many	CASSLTGQLNQPQHF	TGCGCCAGCAGCCTGACAGGCCAACTCAATCAGCCCCAGCATTTT
TRBV28	TRBJ2-2	-	many	CASGAFLGRGAGELFF	TGTGCCAGCGGGGCGTTCTTAGGTCGAGGGGCCGGGGAGCTGTTTTTT
TRBV2	TRBJ2-7	TRBD2	many	CASRWGGGEQYF	TGTGCCAGCAGATGGGGGGGAGGCGAGCAGTACTTC
TRBV20-1	TRBJ2-2	-	-	CSARPTDTNTGELFF	TGCAGTGCTCGCCCAACGGACACGAACACCGGGGAGCTGTTTTTT
TRBV5-1	TRBJ2-7	TRBD1	many	CASSFSGQDYEQYF	TGCGCCAGCAGCTTCTCCGGACAGGACTACGAGCAGTACTTC
TRBV5-1	TRBJ2-7	-	many	CASSLENSGYNEQYF	TGCGCCAGCAGCTTGGAGAATAGCGGTTACAACGAGCAGTACTTC
TRBV29-1	TRBJ2-5	-	many	CSVRDQGETQYF	TGCAGCGTACGAGACCAGGGAGAGACCCAGTACTTC
TRBV5-1	TRBJ2-5	TRBD2	many	CASSPAGGSETQYF	TGCGCCAGCAGCCCCGCGGGGGGATCGGAGACCCAGTACTTC
TRBV20-1	TRBJ2-7	-	few	CSARPLTGLLPVEQYF	TGCAGTGCTAGGCCGCTTACGGGACTTCTGCCGGTTGAGCAGTACTTC
TRBV20-1	TRBJ2-1	-	many	CSASSAGHRSYNEQFF	TGCAGTGCTAGTTCAGCGGGACATCGATCCTACAATGAGCAGTTCTTC
TRBV29-1	TRBJ1-2	-	-	CSAGTGLGYGYTF	TGCAGCGCCGGAACAGGGCTCGGCTATGGCTACACCTTC